The clone carrying this TCR beta chain has only a few counts. Its specificity is not known. A second PCR of 7 to 11 cycles used a sample-barcoded 5' primer and a J-beta primer mix. TCRdb reprocessed the 5' RACE reads via MiXCR and lists one record per CDR3 protein. This sample carries 950,000 to 1,200,000 distinct CDR3 sequences, around two fifths of them seen once, and the ten largest clones take around 12%. Individuals who donated were healthy Caucasians from Russia aged about 6 to 100. The authors extracted at least 5.5 micrograms of total RNA per sample. These data belong to a study of blood T cells in healthy people across ages. Points from the study as a whole: Strong correlation linked observed beta diversity and percent naive T cells. Getting older went along with TCR beta diversity per million T cells dropping roughly linearly.

This CDR3 spans 14 amino acids. Per the germline V gene, CDR1 is ENHRY and CDR2 is SYGVKD. J gave up 4 bases and V 10 bases, and 12 bases lay outside the gene matches. The rearrangement links TRBV10-3 to TRBJ1-2, with TRBD1 identical over 7 bases. Sequencing was performed on blood. This receptor was identified in a man between 18 and 35 years old in good health. For the CDR3, the DNA is TGTGCCACCGAGGGGGACAGTCGGGGCTATGGCTACACCTTC. It is translated as CATEGDSRGYGYTF.